These 20 T cell receptor beta chains were sequenced from one sample in a study of CD8 T cells in Susac syndrome. With random hexamers, roughly 0.5 to 1 ug RNA was reverse transcribed. TCRdb re-called the immunoSEQ multiplex PCR reads with MiXCR, one entry per CDR3 protein. The table lists about 71,000 distinct CDR3 sequences, 95% to 96% of them singletons. Sequences were obtained from CD4+ T cells from PBMCs. Receptors originate from a human donor with multiple sclerosis.

This sequence joins TRBV7-2 and TRBJ2-7, with TRBD2 as a possible D gene (6 bases). V was clipped by 3 bases and J by 2 bases, with 14 bases between them. CDR3 length: 15 amino acids. Germline V CDR1 and CDR2: SGHTA, FQGNSA. The CDR3 protein is CASSFGGVQTYEQYF. The DNA of the CDR3 is TGTGCCAGCAGCTTTGGAGGGGTACAGACCTACGAGCAGTACTTC.

The V gene is TRBV20-1, the J gene TRBJ2-2; no reliable D call. V lost 4 bases and J 0 bases, leaving 9 bases between the germline ends. Germline-derived CDR1 and CDR2 are DFQATT and SNEGSKA (reference sequence). The CDR3 runs to 14 residues. CDR3 in amino acids: CSAMWAANTGELFF. The CDR3 nucleotides read TGCAGTGCTATGTGGGCGGCGAACACCGGGGAGCTGTTTTTT.

This chain uses TRBV20-1 with TRBJ1-2; 12 nucleotides agree with TRBD1. Losses at the gene ends were 0 bases for V and 0 bases for J; bases not matched to a gene: 8. Germline CDR1 is DFQATT and CDR2 is SNEGSKA (reference sequence). The CDR3 is made up of 18 amino acids. Here the CDR3 reads CSAREPIRDRGPNYGYTF. The CDR3 nucleotides read TGCAGTGCTAGAGAACCCATAAGGGACAGGGGGCCTAACTATGGCTACACCTTC.

V usage is TRBV24-1 and J usage is TRBJ2-3, with D possibly TRBD1 on 6 matching bases. The CDR3 is 18 amino acids. The V end was cut by 0 bases, the J end by 0 bases, with 15 bases between. Per germline, CDR1 KGHDR and CDR2 SFDVKD. The CDR3 spells CATSDLRGTKISTDTQYF. The CDR3 bases are TGTGCCACCAGTGATTTGCGAGGGACAAAAATTAGCACAGATACGCAGTATTTT.

The chain joins TRBV6-5 to TRBJ1-5; D might be TRBD1 (6 bases). This CDR3 contains 13 residues. Germline V gene sequence: CDR1 MNHEY, CDR2 SVGAGI. The V end lost 5 bases, the J end lost 5 bases, and 10 bases lay between the germline ends. The CDR3 loop reads CASSGNRDQPQHF. CDR3 nucleotide sequence: TGTGCCAGCAGTGGGAACAGGGATCAGCCCCAGCATTTT.

The rearrangement joins TRBV5-1 to TRBJ1-1; weak D call: TRBD1 (5 bases). Germline loops: CDR1 SGHRS, CDR2 YFSETQ. V lost 2 bases and J 4 bases, leaving 12 bases between the germline ends. This CDR3 has 14 residues. In DNA, the CDR3 is TGCGCCAGCAGCTTCCGTGGAAGGGGCACTGAAGCTTTCTTT. This codes for CASSFRGRGTEAFF.

This clonotype turned up a few times. The chain joins TRBV28 to TRBJ2-5, with 7 bases matching TRBD2. J gave up 2 bases and V 3 bases, and 0 bases lay outside the gene matches. Germline lookup yields CDR1 MDHEN and CDR2 SYDVKM. This CDR3 is 13 amino acids long. The CDR3 sequence: CASSLGGQETQYF. The DNA for the CDR3 is TGTGCCAGCAGTTTGGGAGGGCAAGAGACCCAGTACTTC. Filled out from reference TRBV28 and TRBJ2-5, the complete variable domain reads DVKVTQSSRYLVKRTGEKVFLECVQDMDHENMFWYRQDPGLGLRLIYFSYDVKMKEKGDIPEGYSVSREKKERFSLILESASTNQTSMYLCASSLGGQETQYFGPGTRLLVL.

The chain carries TRBV30 and TRBJ1-1, with TRBD1 matching 11 bases. This CDR3 contains 16 residues. CDR1 GTSNPN and CDR2 SVGIG come from the germline V gene (reference sequence). Trimming took 1 base from V and 5 from J; bases not matched to a gene: 9. CDR3 nucleotide sequence: TGTGCCTGGAGTGACCGGACAGGGGGCGGGGGGACTGAAGCTTTCTTT. Translating it yields CAWSDRTGGGGTEAFF.

The rearrangement joins TRBV5-1 to TRBJ2-5; D gene unclear. The CDR3 is 14 amino acids. The V and J ends lost 0 bases and 5 bases respectively, with 11 bases between them. Germline CDR1 SGHRS, CDR2 YFSETQ. Written as DNA, the CDR3 is TGCGCCAGCAGCTTGGTCGGCTCCCCGGAGACCCAGTACTTC. Translation: CASSLVGSPETQYF.

This clonotype was seen a handful of times. The chain couples TRBV7-9 to TRBJ2-5; perhaps TRBD2 as D (6 bases). V was cut by 3 bases and J by 4 bases, with 9 bases left in between. Germline-derived CDR1 and CDR2 are SEHNR and FQNEAQ (reference sequence). The CDR3 has 13 residues. This CDR3 reads CASSLGGRETQYF. The CDR3, as DNA: TGTGCCAGCAGCTTGGGGGGACGAGAGACCCAGTACTTC.

The chain carries TRBV29-1 and TRBJ1-5, with TRBD1 matching over 7 bases. V shed 7 bases and J 9 bases; nucleotides not matched to a gene: 12. Germline V gene sequence: CDR1 SQVTM, CDR2 ANQGSEA. This CDR3 contains 13 residues. CDR3 bases: TGCAGCGCCAGGGGGTCACCCAGGGGGCCCCAGCATTTT. Protein: CSARGSPRGPQHF.

CDR3 sequence (DNA): TGCGCCAGCAGCCCAGGACTAGCGCGAACTAGCACAGATACGCAGTATTTT. This sequence encodes CASSPGLARTSTDTQYF. This sequence joins TRBV4-1 and TRBJ2-3, with 9 bases lining up with TRBD2. Germline CDR1 and CDR2: MGHRA and YSYEKL. V was pared by 4 bases and J by 0 bases, with 8 bases of the junction left unmatched. The CDR3 has 17 amino acids.

The chain carries TRBV7-9 and TRBJ2-5; 8 nucleotides match TRBD1. The J segment lost 10 bases and the V segment lost 5 bases, leaving 9 bases of the junction unmatched. The CDR3 contains 13 residues. The germline V gene encodes CDR1 SEHNR and CDR2 FQNEAQ (reference sequence). The CDR3 loop reads CASSPGQVPGQYF. CDR3 sequence (DNA): TGTGCCAGCAGCCCGGGACAGGTACCTGGCCAGTACTTC.

For this clonotype: The junction does not match germline at one end; this may be a read error. The rearrangement joins TRBV6-1 to TRBJ1-6; TRBD1 might be the D (6 bases). The CDR3 sequence is 12 residues long. In germline, CDR1 is MNHNS, CDR2 SASEGT. The DNA for the CDR3 is TGTGCCAGCCGGACAGTCAATTCAGCCCTCCACTTT. Amino acids: CASRTVNSALHF.

V and J are TRBV7-2 and TRBJ2-7, with D perhaps TRBD2 (6 bases). V lost 3 bases and J lost 5, with 17 bases in between. Germline V gene lookup returns CDR1 SGHTA and CDR2 FQGNSA. CDR3 length: 15 residues. CDR3 amino acids: CASSFGGAENNEQYF. In DNA, the CDR3 is TGTGCCAGCAGCTTCGGAGGGGCCGAAAATAACGAGCAGTACTTC.

This sequence joins TRBV30 and TRBJ2-7, with TRBD1 identical over 8 bases. Germline V gene data show CDR1 as GTSNPN and CDR2 as SVGIG (reference sequence). The J segment lost 5 bases and the V segment lost 5 bases, leaving 5 bases of the junction unmatched. The CDR3 is 12 residues long. CDR3 in amino acids: CAWDDRGNEQYF. In DNA form, the CDR3 reads TGTGCCTGGGATGACAGGGGCAACGAGCAGTACTTC.

The V call is TRBV5-4, the J call TRBJ2-2; D is unresolved. Germline CDR1 and CDR2: SGHNT and YYREEE (reference sequence). CDR3 length: 14 amino acids. V gave up 2 bases and J gave up 3 bases, with 8 bases separating them. The CDR3 reads CASSFTRYTGELFF. The CDR3 DNA sequence: TGTGCCAGCAGCTTCACACGCTACACCGGGGAGCTGTTTTTT. The full variable domain, in which reference TRBV5-4 and TRBJ2-2 provide the parts outside the CDR3, is ETGVTQSPTHLIKTRGQQVTLRCSSQSGHNTVSWYQQALGQGPQFIFQYYREEENGRGNFPPRFSGLQFPNYSSELNVNALELDDSALYLCASSFTRYTGELFFGEGSRLTVL.

The genes are TRBV7-2 and TRBJ2-3; a possible D gene is TRBD1 (6 bases). V lost 5 bases to trimming and J lost 2 bases, with 11 bases between them. The CDR3 is made up of 14 amino acids. The germline CDR1 and CDR2 sequences are SGHTA and FQGNSA. The CDR3, as DNA: TGTGCCAGCAGCCAGGACAGATTCACAGATACGCAGTATTTT. Encoded protein: CASSQDRFTDTQYF.

This chain uses TRBV30 with TRBJ1-6; maybe TRBD1 (5 bases). V was clipped by 5 bases and J by 6 bases, with 11 bases between them. CDR1 and CDR2 from the germline V gene are GTSNPN and SVGIG (reference sequence). CDR3 length: 13 amino acids. The CDR3: CAWAGTSNSPLHF. The CDR3, as DNA: TGTGCCTGGGCCGGGACGAGTAATTCACCCCTCCACTTT.

The genes are TRBV7-8 and TRBJ1-5; maybe TRBD1 (5 bases). There are 14 residues in the CDR3. Trimming pared 5 bases from V and 0 bases from J, leaving 8 bases between. CDR1 is SGHVS, CDR2 FQNEAQ, per germline. The DNA for the CDR3 is TGTGCCAGCAGCCTAGGGACTAGCAATCAGCCCCAGCATTTT. Translating it yields CASSLGTSNQPQHF. Variable domain in full (rest from reference TRBV7-8 and TRBJ1-5): GAGVSQSPRYKVAKRGQDVALRCDPISGHVSLFWYQQALGQGPEFLTYFQNEAQLDKSGLPSDRFFAERPEGSVSTLKIQRTQQEDSAVYLCASSLGTSNQPQHFGDGTRLSIL.